This TCR beta chain was identified in a study of blood T cell repertoires in COVID-19. Overall study context: COVID-19 samples from acute and convalescent phases originated in the United States, Italy and Spain. PBMCs, B-cell-depleted T cells, or T cells provided the cDNA or gDNA that made up the material.

In the original workflow: Reference gene primer amplification gave nucleated cell count estimates. Generated by immunoSEQ multiplex PCR, the TCRdb table keeps only in-frame clones and is missing some. D and trimming were read from the DNA, whereas the V and J calls and clone size are those reported in that table. The sample shows around 160,000 clones, approximately 84% of them seen only once. CDR3 length: 15 residues. Germline-derived CDR1 and CDR2 are SGHRS and YFSETQ. Trimming at V came to 4 bases and at J to 4 bases, leaving 9 bases not matched to a gene. The chain recombines TRBV5-1 with TRBJ2-5, with 8 bases that match TRBD1. This TCR derives from a woman of 80 years or more with acute or convalescent COVID-19. Sequenced material: peripheral blood. CDR3 amino acids: CASSPDRVYAETQYF. DNA for the CDR3: TGCGCCAGCAGCCCGGACAGGGTCTACGCAGAGACCCAGTACTTC.